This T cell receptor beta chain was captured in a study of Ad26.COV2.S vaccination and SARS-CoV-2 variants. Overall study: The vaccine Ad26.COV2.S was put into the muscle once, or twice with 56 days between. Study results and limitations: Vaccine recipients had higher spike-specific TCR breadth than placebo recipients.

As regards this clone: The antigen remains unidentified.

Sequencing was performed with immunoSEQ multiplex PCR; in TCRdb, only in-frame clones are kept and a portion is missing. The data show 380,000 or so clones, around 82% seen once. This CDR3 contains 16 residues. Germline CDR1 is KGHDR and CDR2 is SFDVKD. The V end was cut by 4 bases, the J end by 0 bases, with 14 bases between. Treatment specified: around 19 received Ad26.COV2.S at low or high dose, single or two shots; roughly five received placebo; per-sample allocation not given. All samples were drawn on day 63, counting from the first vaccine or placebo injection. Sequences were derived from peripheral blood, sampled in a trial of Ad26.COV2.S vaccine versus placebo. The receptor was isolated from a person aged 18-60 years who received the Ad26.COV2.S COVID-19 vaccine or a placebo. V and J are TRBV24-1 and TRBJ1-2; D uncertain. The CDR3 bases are TGTGCCACCAGTGACCGTAGATCCGGGGCTAACTATGGCTACACCTTC. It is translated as CATSDRRSGANYGYTF.